The rows below give T cell receptor beta chains drawn from one sample of a study of spatial heterogeneity in lung cancer. TCRdb re-called the 5' RACE reads with MiXCR, one entry per CDR3 protein. This table has some 120,000 distinct CDR3 sequences, 12% appearing once. The starting material was PBMCs, obtained at follow-up. These receptors came from a male donor with early-stage non-small cell lung cancer. CDR3s leave out the opening cysteine and the closing phenylalanine or tryptophan. A row's size may be missing; if present it is once, few, many or a size class.

clone size	J gene	V gene	CDR3 protein
-	TRBJ2-3	TRBV9	ASSVSATDTQY
few	TRBJ2-2	TRBV6-2/TRBV6-3	ASKRFTGELF
few	TRBJ2-5	TRBV7-2	ASSSRTGGAKTQY
-	TRBJ2-5	TRBV28	ASSLRPSSVVETQY
few	TRBJ1-4	TRBV7-2	ASCRDRGEKLF
many	TRBJ2-2	TRBV7-9	ASSSRDSYTGELF
few	TRBJ1-1	TRBV6-5	ATEMNTEAF
-	TRBJ2-1	TRBV10-3	AISNRDRGAYNEQF
many	TRBJ2-1	TRBV28	ASTLPGHPNEQF
many	TRBJ1-4	TRBV6-4	ASRSQGANEKLF
-	TRBJ2-5	TRBV11-2	ASSSPSGGIQY
many	TRBJ2-2	TRBV3-1	ASSLSGGGHRELF
many	TRBJ1-6	TRBV29-1	SVVFGGYNSPLH